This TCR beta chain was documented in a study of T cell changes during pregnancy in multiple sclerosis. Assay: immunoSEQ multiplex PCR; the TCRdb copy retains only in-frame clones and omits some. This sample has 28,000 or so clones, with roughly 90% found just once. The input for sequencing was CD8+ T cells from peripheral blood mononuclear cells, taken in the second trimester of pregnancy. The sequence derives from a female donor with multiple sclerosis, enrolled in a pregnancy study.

As DNA, the CDR3 is TGTGCCAGCAGTTATAGATTCAGCCGGGGTGGGAGCAATCAGCCCCAGCATTTT. This translates into CASSYRFSRGGSNQPQHF. V usage is TRBV28 and J usage is TRBJ1-5, with D unresolved. The V end was cut by 4 bases, the J end by 1 base, with 20 bases between. Germline loops: CDR1 MDHEN, CDR2 SYDVKM. The CDR3 sequence is 18 residues long. The complete variable domain, with remaining parts taken from reference TRBV28 and TRBJ1-5, reads DVKVTQSSRYLVKRTGEKVFLECVQDMDHENMFWYRQDPGLGLRLIYFSYDVKMKEKGDIPEGYSVSREKKERFSLILESASTNQTSMYLCASSYRFSRGGSNQPQHFGDGTRLSIL.